The rows below give T cell receptor beta chains drawn from one sample of a study of blood T cells in healthy people across ages. MiXCR was run by TCRdb on the 5' RACE reads, yielding one entry per CDR3 protein. Among 1.5 million to 2 million distinct CDR3 sequences listed, approximately 28% were seen once. What was sequenced was blood. The receptors shown here come from a woman aged 25 to 39 in good health. Each CDR3 is given with its conserved first and last residue. A D gene is named only where the DNA matches it firmly. Only part of the rows carry a size: once, few, many, or a class if the clone is expanded.

j_gene,v_gene,d_gene,abundance,CDR3nt,CDR3aa
TRBJ1-6,TRBV28,NA,NA,TGTGCCAGCAGTTTAGCCGGGAAGGAATCACCCCTCCACTTT,CASSLAGKESPLHF
TRBJ2-7,TRBV5-1,NA,NA,TGCGCCAGCAGCTCGCCAACAGGCGACGAGCGGTACTTC,CASSSPTGDERYF
TRBJ1-5,TRBV7-2,TRBD1,NA,TGTGCCAGCAGCTTAGAGGCAGGGGGTTTCGATCAGCCCCAGCATTTT,CASSLEAGGFDQPQHF
TRBJ1-2,TRBV27,NA,few,TGTGCCAGCAGTTTATCGTTCCATCATTATGGCTACACCTTC,CASSLSFHHYGYTF
TRBJ2-3,TRBV12-3/TRBV12-4,NA,NA,TGTGCCAGCAGTTTAGCTGCGGGGAGAGCAGATACGGAGTATTTT,CASSLAAGRADTEYF
TRBJ1-2,TRBV10-3,NA,NA,TGTGCCATCAGTGAGTCGGGGCAAGCGCTCTATGGCTACACCTTC,CAISESGQALYGYTF
TRBJ2-5,TRBV7-2,TRBD2,many,TGTGCCAGCAGCCCCCGGACTAGCGCGGAGACCCAGTACTTC,CASSPRTSAETQYF
TRBJ1-1,TRBV20-1,NA,NA,TGCAGTGCTCGCGCGGGGGCGCAGGCTTTCTTT,CSARAGAQAFF
TRBJ2-7,TRBV6-6,TRBD1,few,TGTGCCAGCAGTTGGGCGGCGGGACAGGGGGGCGAGCAGTACTTC,CASSWAAGQGGEQYF
TRBJ2-5,TRBV20-1,NA,many,TGCAGTGCAGCCGGCTACTCTCGCGAGACCCAGTACTTC,CSAAGYSRETQYF
TRBJ1-2,TRBV5-1,NA,few,TGCGCCAGCAGCCCGGGACACACAGGGAACTATGGCTACACCTTC,CASSPGHTGNYGYTF
TRBJ2-5,TRBV29-1,NA,many,TGCAGCGTTGAAGATCGGCCAGAGACCCAGTACTTC,CSVEDRPETQYF
TRBJ2-1,TRBV10-3,TRBD2,few,TGTGCCATCAGTTTTGGAGGGAGGGCCGCCTACAATGAGCAGTTCTTC,CAISFGGRAAYNEQFF
TRBJ2-5,TRBV2,NA,few,TGTGCCAGCAGTGAAAGGCTGTACCAAGAGACCCAGTACTTC,CASSERLYQETQYF
TRBJ2-7,TRBV29-1,TRBD2,many,TGCAGCGTTGAAGATAGCGGGAGGTTCTCCTACGAGCAGTACTTC,CSVEDSGRFSYEQYF
TRBJ1-2,TRBV6-1,NA,many,TGTGCCAGCAGTGAGGGCGACTATGGCTACACCTTC,CASSEGDYGYTF
TRBJ2-4,TRBV4-2,NA,many,TGTGCCAGCAGCTTAGGGTTGCCGGAGGGAAACATTCAGTACTTC,CASSLGLPEGNIQYF
TRBJ1-6,TRBV20-1,TRBD1,NA,TGCAGTGCTCTGGACAGGAGGGATTCACCCCTCCACTTT,CSALDRRDSPLHF
TRBJ1-3,TRBV3-1,NA,NA,TGTGCCAGCAGCCAAGATCCCCTCGGAGGACGTGGAAACACCATATATTTT,CASSQDPLGGRGNTIYF
TRBJ2-1,TRBV2,NA,few,TGTGCCAGTTCCCGGCGTCCATACAATGAGCAGTTCTTC,CASSRRPYNEQFF
TRBJ2-5,TRBV4-1,NA,once,TGCGCCAGCAGGAAAGGACCCTCCCGAGAGACCCAGTACTTC,CASRKGPSRETQYF
TRBJ1-2,TRBV5-1,NA,NA,TGCGCCAGCAGCTTGGATCCGGTGTATGGCTACACCTTC,CASSLDPVYGYTF
TRBJ2-7,TRBV15,TRBD1,many,TGTGCCACCAGCAACAGGGGGCCATCCTACGAGCAGTACTTC,CATSNRGPSYEQYF
TRBJ2-5,TRBV20-1,TRBD2,few,TGCAGTGTTAGCGGGAGGGGTCAAGAGACCCAGTACTTC,CSVSGRGQETQYF
TRBJ1-6,TRBV5-1,NA,few,TGCGCCAGCAGCTTGGCCTCTGGCGGAGATAATTCACCCCTCCACTTT,CASSLASGGDNSPLHF
TRBJ2-7,TRBV29-1,NA,NA,TGCAGCGTGGACGAGGAGGCCGGGTACGAGCAGTACTTC,CSVDEEAGYEQYF
TRBJ2-3,TRBV20-1,NA,few,TGCAGTGCTAGGTGGGGACTCCAAACTTCGGATACGCAGTATTTT,CSARWGLQTSDTQYF
TRBJ2-3,TRBV24-1,NA,NA,TGTGCCACCAGTGATTTCGGACACCCAGATACGCAGTATTTT,CATSDFGHPDTQYF
TRBJ2-2,TRBV12-3/TRBV12-4,NA,few,TGTGCCAGCAGCCCCCCCGGGGTACAGGGAGACACCGGGGAGCTGTTTTTT,CASSPPGVQGDTGELFF